These T cell receptor beta chains were read from a single sample in a study of cytomegalovirus exposure and HLA in healthy donors. Here immunoSEQ multiplex PCR was the method, and the copy in TCRdb shows in-frame clones only, minus some. This table has 140,000 or so clones, approximately 89% appearing once. The sequencing sample was made of PBMCs. The receptor source for this set is a woman aged 18-29 years in good health and CMV-seropositive. The CDR3 runs from the conserved cysteine through the conserved F or W. The D gene is left open where the match is weak. Rows give clone size only sometimes, using once, few, many, or a class for an expanded clone.

TRBJ1-3	NA	NA	TRBV27	CASSLTNKRGAGNTIYF	TGTGCCAGCAGTTTAACCAACAAAAGGGGTGCTGGAAACACCATATATTTT
TRBJ1-1	NA	NA	TRBV28	CASSFSPLDPNTEAFF	TGTGCCAGCAGTTTTAGCCCATTGGATCCGAACACTGAAGCTTTCTTT
TRBJ2-5	TRBD1	NA	TRBV5-1	CASRDSPTFETQYF	TGCGCCAGTCGGGACAGCCCCACTTTCGAGACCCAGTACTTC
TRBJ2-7	TRBD1	NA	TRBV7-8	CASSSTGAYEQYF	TGTGCCAGCAGCTCGACAGGGGCCTACGAGCAGTACTTC
TRBJ1-2	NA	NA	TRBV20-1	CSAIVVDGYTF	TGCAGTGCTATAGTGGTGGATGGCTACACCTTC
TRBJ2-7	TRBD1	few	TRBV2	CASRQQGRYEQYF	TGTGCCAGCAGACAACAGGGGCGGTACGAGCAGTACTTC
TRBJ2-7	TRBD1	NA	TRBV28	CASRGGQGPYEQYF	TGTGCCAGCAGGGGGGGACAGGGGCCATACGAGCAGTACTTC
TRBJ1-5	TRBD1	NA	TRBV30	CAWSKGTGGYSNQPQHF	TGTGCCTGGAGTAAGGGAACAGGGGGATATAGCAATCAGCCCCAGCATTTT
TRBJ1-5	TRBD1	NA	TRBV28	CASDPGQGGHQPQHF	TGTGCCAGCGACCCGGGACAGGGGGGCCATCAGCCCCAGCATTTT
TRBJ2-2	NA	NA	TRBV28	CASSFSLGHVNTGELFF	TGTGCCAGCAGTTTTTCTCTGGGACACGTAAACACCGGGGAGCTGTTTTTT
TRBJ1-2	NA	NA	TRBV7-7	CAQGQTYGYTF	TGTGCTCAGGGGCAGACCTATGGCTACACCTTC
TRBJ1-4	NA	NA	TRBV30	CALSTRRGPNEKLFF	TGTGCCTTATCGACACGCCGTGGCCCAAATGAAAAACTGTTTTTT
TRBJ2-5	TRBD2	NA	TRBV28	CASSLTSGGSMETQYF	TGTGCCAGCAGTTTGACTAGCGGGGGTTCAATGGAGACCCAGTACTTC
TRBJ1-5	NA	NA	TRBV19	CASSKWTASNQPQHF	TGTGCCAGTAGTAAATGGACAGCAAGCAATCAGCCCCAGCATTTT
TRBJ2-7	NA	once	TRBV7-2	CASSLVSSYEQYF	TGTGCCAGCAGCTTAGTTAGCTCCTACGAGCAGTACTTC
TRBJ1-1	NA	NA	TRBV30	CAWSPRGEKAFF	TGTGCCTGGAGTCCAAGGGGCGAGAAAGCTTTCTTT
TRBJ2-6	TRBD2	NA	TRBV16	CASSPGRGSSGANVLTF	TGTGCCAGCAGCCCGGGGCGGGGGAGCTCTGGGGCCAACGTCCTGACTTTC
TRBJ2-5	TRBD2	NA	TRBV6-6	CASTRLAVRVSTQYF	TGTGCCAGCACCAGACTAGCCGTTCGGGTCTCGACCCAGTACTTC
TRBJ1-2	NA	NA	TRBV5-1	CASSSGAGGYGYTF	TGCGCCAGCAGCTCGGGCGCGGGGGGGTATGGCTACACCTTC
TRBJ1-2	NA	NA	TRBV7-9	CASSQTGTNYGYTF	TGTGCCAGCAGCCAAACCGGGACAAACTATGGCTACACCTTC
TRBJ1-2	NA	few	TRBV30	CAWSVWGDGYTF	TGTGCCTGGAGTGTCTGGGGCGATGGCTACACCTTC
TRBJ1-6	TRBD1	few	TRBV2	CASRGAGQGNSPLHF	TGTGCCAGCAGGGGGGCCGGACAGGGTAATTCACCCCTCCACTTT
TRBJ1-3	NA	NA	TRBV27	CASSPGIGNTIYF	TGTGCCAGCAGTCCAGGAATTGGAAACACCATATATTTT
TRBJ2-7	TRBD2	many	TRBV19	CASSIASGGTEQYF	TGTGCCAGTAGTATAGCTAGCGGGGGAACCGAGCAGTACTTC
TRBJ2-2	NA	NA	TRBV28	CASSLNAGWNTGELFF	TGTGCCAGCAGTTTAAATGCGGGGTGGAACACCGGGGAGCTGTTTTTT
TRBJ2-5	TRBD1	NA	TRBV11-2	CASSLDGGTGETQYF	TGTGCCAGCAGCTTAGATGGGGGGACAGGAGAGACCCAGTACTTC
TRBJ2-3	NA	NA	TRBV11-2	CASSPSTDTQYF	TGTGCCAGCAGCCCGAGCACAGATACGCAGTATTTT
TRBJ2-7	TRBD1	NA	TRBV4-1	CASSLTWAGQGAYEQYF	TGCGCCAGCAGCCTGACCTGGGCTGGACAGGGTGCCTACGAGCAGTACTTC
TRBJ1-4	NA	NA	TRBV28	CASRVSLREASTNEKLFF	TGTGCCAGCAGGGTTTCTCTCAGGGAAGCATCAACTAATGAAAAACTGTTTTTT
TRBJ1-2	TRBD1	NA	TRBV5-1	CASSGTGGHNYGYTF	TGCGCCAGCAGCGGGACAGGGGGTCATAACTATGGCTACACCTTC
TRBJ2-1	NA	once	TRBV7-3	CASSLDYNNEQFF	TGTGCCAGCAGCTTAGACTACAACAATGAGCAGTTCTTC
TRBJ2-7	NA	NA	TRBV13	CASSLGTREQYF	TGTGCCAGCAGCTTAGGAACCAGGGAGCAGTACTTC
TRBJ1-1	NA	NA	TRBV5-5	CASSHLSLTEAFF	TGTGCCAGCAGCCACTTGTCCTTGACTGAAGCTTTCTTT
TRBJ1-1	NA	NA	TRBV29-1	CSAVTGNTEAFF	TGCAGCGCCGTGACAGGGAACACTGAAGCTTTCTTT
TRBJ2-5	TRBD2	NA	TRBV10-3	CAISESSGGETQYF	TGTGCCATCAGCGAAAGTAGCGGGGGTGAGACCCAGTACTTC
TRBJ1-1	NA	few	TRBV28	CASSPWTLNTEAFF	TGTGCCAGCAGTCCTTGGACATTGAACACTGAAGCTTTCTTT
TRBJ2-7	TRBD1	NA	TRBV6-5	CASSAGQVVEEQYF	TGTGCCAGCAGTGCCGGACAGGTGGTGGAGGAGCAGTACTTC
TRBJ2-7	NA	NA	TRBV30	CAWSVLFHEQYF	TGTGCCTGGAGTGTACTATTTCACGAGCAGTACTTC
TRBJ1-2	TRBD1	NA	TRBV6-5	CASSSSRQGGPTF	TGTGCCAGCAGTTCCTCCAGGCAGGGGGGTCCCACCTTC
TRBJ1-1	TRBD1	NA	TRBV2	CASNRGGAETEAFF	TGTGCCAGCAACCGAGGGGGCGCGGAAACTGAAGCTTTCTTT
TRBJ2-7	TRBD1	NA	TRBV6-4	CASSYDRGSYEQYF	TGTGCCAGCAGCTACGACAGGGGTTCCTACGAGCAGTACTTC
TRBJ1-6	NA	once	TRBV28	CASSPPQEQAYNSPLHF	TGTGCCAGCAGTCCCCCTCAGGAACAGGCCTATAATTCACCCCTCCACTTT
TRBJ1-5	NA	NA	TRBV27	CASSSQGRQPQHF	TGTGCCAGCAGTTCCCAGGGAAGACAGCCCCAGCATTTT
TRBJ1-5	NA	once	TRBV7-7	CASSLARLRGNQPQHF	TGTGCTAGCAGCTTAGCGAGGTTGCGGGGGAATCAGCCCCAGCATTTT
TRBJ2-7	TRBD1	NA	TRBV5-4	CASSLGDRGPYEQYF	TGTGCCAGCAGCTTGGGGGACAGGGGCCCTTACGAGCAGTACTTC
TRBJ2-1	NA	NA	TRBV7-2	CATPRRAYNEQFF	TGTGCCACCCCTCGGAGGGCCTACAATGAGCAGTTCTTC